This T cell receptor beta chain came from a study of T cells expressing NK-cell markers. The wider study: Seven HCMV-seropositive donors and one seronegative donor made up the eight sequenced donors.

Findings and limits, study-wide: Similarly, these clonotypes led the CD3+CD56-NKG2C+ fraction as well in a few donors.

Remarks on this clonotype: Its antigen remains unidentified.

Reprocessing the 5' RACE reads, TCRdb reports a single entry for every CDR3 protein and omits DNA. This table lists about 460,000 distinct CDR3 sequences. The germline gives CDR1 SGHAT, CDR2 FQNNGV. The CDR3 totals 16 residues. Sequencing input: blood T cells: a sorted CD56 or NKG2C T cell subset, CD4+ or CD8+ T cells, or bulk PBMC T cells (not recorded which). The chain links TRBV11-2 to TRBJ2-3. The receptor was derived from a woman between 50 and 59 years old in good health. CDR3 residues: CASSLGSSFDTDTQYF. The entire variable domain, with the rest obtained from reference TRBV11-2 and TRBJ2-3, is as follows: EAGVAQSPRYKIIEKRQSVAFWCNPISGHATLYWYQQILGQGPKLLIQFQNNGVVDDSQLPKDRFSAERLKGVDSTLKIQPAKLEDSAVYLCASSLGSSFDTDTQYFGPGTRLTVL.